This TCR beta chain was retrieved from a study of shared clonotypes between healthy human individuals. General observations from the study: Generally, naive subsets came out with larger estimated richness than memory subsets.

V was trimmed by 2 bases and J by 3 bases, leaving 15 bases between them. Looked up from germline, CDR1 is SGHKS and CDR2 is YYEKEE (reference sequence). The CDR3 runs to 15 residues. CD45RO-negative, CCR7-selected cells formed the naive CD8 fraction, which excluded terminally differentiated effector memory CD45RA+ cells. Healthy and HIV-negative, the adult donors had no recent acute infections or vaccinations. To note about this clone: Its antigen is currently unknown.

The assay was run at deep level. Assay: immunoSEQ multiplex PCR; the TCRdb copy retains only in-frame clones and omits some. The sample records over 750,000 clones, 96% being singletons. The origin of this receptor is a man aged 25 to 40 in good health. Sequenced: naive CD8+ T cells sorted from blood. This chain uses TRBV5-5 with TRBJ2-7; D perhaps matches TRBD1 (6 bases). The CDR3 protein is CASSLNTGFIYEQYF. CDR3 nucleotides: TGTGCCAGCAGCTTAAACACAGGGTTTATCTACGAGCAGTACTTC.